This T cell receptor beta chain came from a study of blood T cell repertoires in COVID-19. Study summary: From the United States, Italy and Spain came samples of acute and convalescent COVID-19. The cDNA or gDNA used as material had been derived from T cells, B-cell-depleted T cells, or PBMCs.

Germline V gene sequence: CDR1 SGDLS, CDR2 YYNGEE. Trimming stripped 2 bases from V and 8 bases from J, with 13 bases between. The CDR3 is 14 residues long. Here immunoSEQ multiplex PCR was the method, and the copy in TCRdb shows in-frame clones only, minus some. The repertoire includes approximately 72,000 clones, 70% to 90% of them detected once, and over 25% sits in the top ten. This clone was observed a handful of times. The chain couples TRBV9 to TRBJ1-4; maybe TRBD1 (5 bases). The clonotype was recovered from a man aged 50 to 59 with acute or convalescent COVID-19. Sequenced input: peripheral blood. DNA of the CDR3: TGTGCCAGCAGCGTTGGCAGGGAAGGGGAAAAACTGTTTTTT. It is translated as CASSVGREGEKLFF.